This TCR beta chain was profiled in a study of blood T cell repertoires in COVID-19. Across the study: Sites in the United States, Italy and Spain provided acute and convalescent COVID-19 samples.

As handled by the study authors: For nucleated cells, counts were estimated from reference gene primer amplification. The assay was immunoSEQ multiplex PCR, and TCRdb's table has in-frame clones only and misses some. That table gives V, J and clone size, and the DNA gave D and trimming. The sample includes some 290,000 clones, about nine tenths of them seen just once. This clone appeared a few times. Trimming cost V 6 bases and J 10 bases; bases outside gene matches: 10. The CDR3 has 15 amino acids. CDR1 is KGHSH, CDR2 LQKENI, per germline. This chain uses TRBV18 with TRBJ1-6; 9 bases align to TRBD1. The clonotype was recovered from a woman in her twenties or thirties with COVID-19, enrolled during active disease. The specimen sequenced was peripheral blood. This chain's CDR3 is CASSTTGGAGSPLHF. In DNA form, the CDR3 reads TGTGCCAGCTCGACAACAGGGGGCGCAGGATCACCCCTCCACTTT.